This T cell receptor (beta chain) came from a study of radiotherapy plus CTLA-4 blockade in lung cancer (dated by TCRdb to 2017 to 2018). Looking at the study overall: Among enrolled patients, approximately 17% had an objective response and about 30% reached disease control.

The library was made by the immunoSEQ multiplex PCR assay. TCRdb holds this immuneACCESS table with in-frame rearrangements only. Some clones are missing; in checked studies, unresolved V genes explain under half, and the rest has no known cause. The sample table lists 70,000 to 95,000 clones, around 87% of them with a count of one. The ten largest clones add up to 16% of the sample. Details on this clone: The specificity of this receptor is unknown. Qualities for individual bases were not recorded, and no much larger clone is one base off.

CDR1 and CDR2 were assigned from the germline V gene (reference sequence) as PRHDT and FYEKMQ. Its CDR3 holds 16 amino acids, cysteine through phenylalanine. CDR3 DNA only is kept here, 48 bases in frame from base 1. V is shortened by 5 bases, J by 5 bases, and the region joining them spans 19 bases. What the authors observed across the whole study: The strongest predictors of response were reported to be early dynamic shifts in blood T cell clones along with a rise in serum interferon-beta following radiation. After treatment with radiotherapy and ipilimumab, TCR clones that originated in tumors expanded in peripheral blood.

In this study, focal radiation therapy paired with CTLA-4 blockade (ipilimumab) was tested in patients who had chemo-refractory metastatic non-small-cell lung cancer. Sequenced material: peripheral blood, taken from a patient treated with radiotherapy plus ipilimumab. This clonotype originated in a human donor with non-small cell lung cancer that progressed on radiotherapy plus ipilimumab. Here the chain combines TRBV13 and TRBJ2-1, and perhaps TRBD1 as D gene, on 6 matching bases. The DNA reads TGTGCCAGCAGCCTATGGACAGCCTTCTATGACAATGAGCAGTTCTTC. Its protein is CASSLWTAFYDNEQFF.